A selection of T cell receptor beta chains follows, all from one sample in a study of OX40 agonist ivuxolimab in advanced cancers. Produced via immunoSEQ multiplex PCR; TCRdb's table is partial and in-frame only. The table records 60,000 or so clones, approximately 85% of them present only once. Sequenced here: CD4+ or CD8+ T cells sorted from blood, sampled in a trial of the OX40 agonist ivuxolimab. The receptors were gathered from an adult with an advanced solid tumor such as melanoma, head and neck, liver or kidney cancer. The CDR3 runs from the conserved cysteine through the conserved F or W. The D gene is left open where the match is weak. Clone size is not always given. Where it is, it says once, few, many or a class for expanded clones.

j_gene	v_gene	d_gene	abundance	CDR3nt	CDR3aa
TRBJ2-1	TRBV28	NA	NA	TGTGCCAGCGAGGGCAATTACAATGAGCAGTTCTTC	CASEGNYNEQFF
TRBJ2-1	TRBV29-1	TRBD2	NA	TGCAGCGTTCGGGGACTAGCGGGACTTATTGAGCAGTTCTTC	CSVRGLAGLIEQFF
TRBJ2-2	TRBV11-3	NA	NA	TGTGCCAGCAGCCTTCGGACGGCAACCGCCCCCGGGGAGCTGTTTTTT	CASSLRTATAPGELFF
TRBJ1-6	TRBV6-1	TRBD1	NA	TGTGCCAGCAGACCCGGGACAGATAATTCACCCCTCCACTTT	CASRPGTDNSPLHF
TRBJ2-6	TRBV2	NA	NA	TGTGCCAGCAGTGTTGGCAGTTTATCTGGGGCCAACGTCCTGACTTTC	CASSVGSLSGANVLTF
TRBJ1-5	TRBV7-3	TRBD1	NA	TGTGCCAGCAGCCCGTGGACAGGGTCGGCCCAGCATTTT	CASSPWTGSAQHF
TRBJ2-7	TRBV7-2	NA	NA	TGTGCCAGCAGCGTCATGGGCCCCCCCCTCGCCTACGAGCAGTACTTC	CASSVMGPPLAYEQYF
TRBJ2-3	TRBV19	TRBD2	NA	TGTGCCAGTAGTATCAAGGCTAGCGGGCGCACAGATACGCAGTATTTT	CASSIKASGRTDTQYF
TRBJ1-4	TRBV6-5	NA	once	TGTGCCAGCATGGAAGCAGGGTGGAACGAAAAACTGTTTTTT	CASMEAGWNEKLFF
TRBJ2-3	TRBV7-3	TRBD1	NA	TGTGCCAGCAGCGATCAGGGGGCAGATACGCAGTATTTT	CASSDQGADTQYF
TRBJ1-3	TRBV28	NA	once	TGTGCCAGCAGTTTCGGACCAGGGGTGAACTCTGGAAACACCATATATTTT	CASSFGPGVNSGNTIYF
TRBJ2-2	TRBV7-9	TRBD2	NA	TGTGCCAGCAGCTTCTTAAGGCGTAGCGGGGACGACGGGGAGCTGTTTTTT	CASSFLRRSGDDGELFF
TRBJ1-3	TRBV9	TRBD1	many	TGTGCCAGCAACGACAGGGAAGGCGGCACCATATATTTT	CASNDREGGTIYF
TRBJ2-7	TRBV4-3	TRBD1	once	TGCGCCAGCAGCCAGTCCCGGGACAGACAGTACGAGCAGTACTTC	CASSQSRDRQYEQYF